This T cell receptor beta chain was identified during a study of blood T cells in healthy people across ages. As for the study in general: Template switching recovered approximately one barcoded beta molecule for every two T cells. Broader study findings: Using unsorted PBMCs precluded a conclusive naive versus antigen-experienced comparison. The study found more naive CD4+ cells and higher diversity in long-lived than aged donors.

Between the trimmed V and J ends, which lost 2 bases and 1 base, there was a span of 14 bases. CDR1 and CDR2 (germline): KGHSH, LQKENI. The CDR3 length is 16 residues. Remarks on this clonotype: Antigen specificity is unknown.

The second PCR ran roughly 7 to 12 cycles with a sample-barcoded 5' primer and J-beta primers. Every molecule of cDNA carried a tag from a template-switch adaptor with 12 random nucleotides. TCRdb reprocessed the 5' RACE reads via MiXCR and lists one record per CDR3 protein. The sample contains about 1,000,000 distinct CDR3 sequences, under 55% of which appear only once. The chain carries TRBV18 and TRBJ1-1; D unresolved. The receptor was derived from a woman aged 60-75 years in good health. Sequences were obtained from blood. CDR3 sequence (DNA): TGTGCCAGCTCACCATGGGCACCCAGCTCGAACACTGAAGCTTTCTTT. Protein sequence: CASSPWAPSSNTEAFF.